This TCR beta chain was sequenced during a study of immune cell composition in non-small cell lung cancer. Study observations and caveats: Tumour TCR-beta clonality showed no significant link to smoking pack-years. TIL tumour reactivity correlated with maximal tumour-associated clone frequency in adenocarcinoma.

This clone was seen more than once but under ten times. Its antigen is still unknown. The normal lung sample lay at least 3 cm, and maximally far, from the tumour. The method was immunoSEQ multiplex PCR; TCRdb's version includes in-frame clones alone and lacks a portion of them. The top ten clones hold roughly 18% of a sample with about 2,400 clones, approximately 80% of them seen once. This CDR3 is built from 17 residues. V lost 0 bases and J 7 bases, leaving 19 bases between the germline ends. CDR1 and CDR2 (germline): SGHTA, FQGTGA. The clonotype was recovered from a human donor with non-small cell lung cancer. The sample consisted of non-adjacent lung tissue. V gene TRBV7-3 combines with J gene TRBJ2-1, with D tentatively TRBD2 (6 bases). The CDR3 DNA follows: TGTGCCAGCAGCTTAACAGGTGGCGGGGTAGGAGGGAATGAGCAGTTCTTC. This gives the protein CASSLTGGGVGGNEQFF.